The 14 T cell receptor beta chains in this list originate from one sample, sequenced in a study of blood T cell repertoires in COVID-19. Assay used: immunoSEQ multiplex PCR; TCRdb lists only in-frame clones, some missing. The table has 350,000 to 450,000 clones, 85% to 90% seen once. Sample: PBMCs or T cells enriched from blood (not recorded which). The receptors stem from a woman aged 30 to 39 who had recovered from COVID-19.

V usage is TRBV7-2 and J usage is TRBJ2-7, with 10 bases identical to TRBD2. Losses at the gene ends were 2 bases for V and 6 bases for J; bases not matched to a gene: 7. Germline-derived CDR1 and CDR2 are SGHTA and FQGNSA. The CDR3 spans 15 residues. CDR3 sequence (DNA): TGTGCCAGCAGCTTAATTCCAGCGGGAGGGCTCGAGCAGTACTTC. Translation: CASSLIPAGGLEQYF.

The chain recombines TRBV9 with TRBJ2-7; 11 bases fit TRBD2. The CDR3 contains 22 residues. The J segment lost 0 bases and the V segment lost 0 bases, leaving 20 bases of the junction unmatched. CDR1 and CDR2 (germline): SGDLS, YYNGEE. CDR3 coding DNA: TGTGCCAGCAGCGTAGCGGGGGCAACCTCGGGACTAGCGGTATCGTTCTCCTACGAGCAGTACTTC. Translation gives CASSVAGATSGLAVSFSYEQYF.

This chain joins TRBV27 and TRBJ2-2; D is undetermined. V shed 5 bases and J shed 8 bases, with 12 bases lying between them. Germline CDR1 is MNHEY and CDR2 is SMNVEV (reference sequence). The CDR3 has 13 amino acids. CDR3 loop: CASSLLHSGELFF. The CDR3 nucleotides are TGTGCCAGCAGTCTCCTCCACTCTGGGGAGCTGTTTTTT.

J is TRBJ1-2 and V is TRBV2; 9 nucleotides align to TRBD1. Germline V gives CDR1 SNHLY, CDR2 FYNNEI. V shed 6 bases and J 4 bases; nucleotides not matched to a gene: 6. The CDR3 is 14 residues long. The CDR3 DNA sequence: TGTGCCAGCAGGGAGGGACAGGGTCTCTATGGCTACACCTTC. As protein: CASREGQGLYGYTF.

The chain has TRBV7-9 and TRBJ1-2; no firm D call. V was pared by 5 bases and J by 5 bases, with 3 bases between. The CDR3 loop spans 10 amino acids. CDR1 and CDR2 from the germline V gene are SEHNR and FQNEAQ (reference sequence). For the CDR3, the DNA is TGTGCCAGCAGCCCGTATGGCTACACCTTC. Residues: CASSPYGYTF.

This chain joins TRBV6-6 and TRBJ2-1, with 10 bases lining up with TRBD2. The ends lost 10 bases at V and 1 base at J; junction bases unmatched: 4. CDR3 length equals 14 residues. Germline V gives CDR1 MNHNY, CDR2 SVGAGI (reference sequence). DNA for the CDR3: TGTGCCACCAGCGGGGGGGCATCCTACAATGAGCAGTTCTTC. Encoded protein: CATSGGASYNEQFF.

CDR3 protein: CASSQVRTRIRDTQYF. As DNA, the CDR3 is TGCGCCAGCAGCCAAGTCAGGACTCGGATTAGGGATACGCAGTATTTT. The chain employs TRBV4-3 and TRBJ2-3, with a possible D match to TRBD2 (5 bases). Germline V gene sequence: CDR1 LGHNA, CDR2 YSLEER. The CDR3 is made up of 16 amino acids. Trimming pared 1 base from V and 6 bases from J, leaving 17 bases between.

The chain uses TRBV24-1 and TRBJ2-1; 7 bases agree with TRBD1. V gave up 3 bases and J gave up 5 bases; unmatched junction bases: 15. Germline CDR1 is KGHDR and CDR2 is SFDVKD. The CDR3 consists of 18 residues. CDR3 sequence (DNA): TGTGCCACCAGTGATCCCACCCCTACAGGGGTTCTGAACAATGAGCAGTTCTTC. Translating gives CATSDPTPTGVLNNEQFF.

CDR3 sequence (DNA): TGTGCCTGGAGTGCCGACAGGGACTACGAGCAGTACTTC. Protein: CAWSADRDYEQYF. V is TRBV30 and J is TRBJ2-7; 7 bases fit TRBD1. The V segment lost 1 base and the J segment 3 bases; nucleotides outside the gene matches: 3. This CDR3 comprises 13 residues. In germline, CDR1 is GTSNPN, CDR2 SVGIG (reference sequence).

This chain links TRBV15 with TRBJ2-7, with 7 bases lining up with TRBD1. The CDR3 runs 17 residues. The germline CDR1 and CDR2 sequences are LNHNV and YYDKDF (reference sequence). The V gene end was trimmed by 5 bases and the J gene end by 5 bases; junction bases not matched to a gene: 18. This chain's CDR3 is CATSQTPAWDSVDEQYF. DNA of the CDR3: TGTGCCACCAGCCAAACACCGGCCTGGGACAGTGTGGACGAGCAGTACTTC. Together with reference TRBV15 and TRBJ2-7, the CDR3 gives the full variable domain: DAMVIQNPRYQVTQFGKPVTLSCSQTLNHNVMYWYQQKSSQAPKLLFHYYDKDFNNEADTPDNFQSRRPNTSFCFLDIRSPGLGDTAMYLCATSQTPAWDSVDEQYFGPGTRLTVT.

J is TRBJ2-3 and V is TRBV2, with D possibly being TRBD2 (5 bases). The CDR3 spans 14 residues. V was pared by 6 bases and J by 3 bases, with 13 bases between. The germline gives CDR1 SNHLY, CDR2 FYNNEI. The CDR3 DNA reads as TGTGCCAGCAGGAGACGGGATCGGACAGATACGCAGTATTTT. It yields the protein CASRRRDRTDTQYF.

The chain carries TRBV28 and TRBJ2-2; 16 positions agree with TRBD2. CDR3 size: 20 residues. J was trimmed by 3 bases and V by 4 bases; bases with no gene match: 11. The germline V gene has CDR1 MDHEN and CDR2 SYDVKM. This CDR3 reads CASSYAGLAGGPGDTGELFF. The CDR3 nucleotides are TGTGCCAGCAGTTACGCGGGACTAGCGGGAGGGCCGGGCGACACCGGGGAGCTGTTTTTT.

The chain employs TRBV5-1 and TRBJ2-1; 8 bases match TRBD1. The junction had 7 bases not matched to a gene; V was cut back by 3 bases and J by 8 bases. Germline-derived CDR1 and CDR2 are SGHRS and YFSETQ. This CDR3 spans 14 amino acids. CDR3 nucleotides: TGCGCCAGCAGCTCGAATGACAGGGGCGATGAGCAGTTCTTC. Residues: CASSSNDRGDEQFF.

The V and J genes are TRBV11-3 and TRBJ2-7, with D possibly matching TRBD1 (6 bases). CDR1 and CDR2 (germline): SGHNT, YENEEA. V was cut by 4 bases and J by 2 bases, with 12 bases left in between. This CDR3 has 14 residues. In nucleotides, the CDR3 is TGTGCCAGCAGCTCGAGGGACAACCCCTACGAGCAGTACTTC. Amino acids: CASSSRDNPYEQYF.